A single count supports the clone carrying this TCR beta chain. Using immunoSEQ multiplex PCR, the repertoire was profiled, and TCRdb retains in-frame clones only, with some absent. Here the sample spans about 400,000 clones, roughly 88% being singletons. The record originates from a study of blood T cell repertoires in COVID-19. There are 13 residues in the CDR3. Germline loops: CDR1 SGHRS, CDR2 YFSETQ. V was pared by 2 bases and J by 4 bases, with 9 bases between. The J gene is TRBJ1-1, the V gene TRBV5-1, with no clear D. Sample: PBMCs or T cells enriched from blood (not recorded which). The TCR was taken from a woman between 40 and 55 years old with acute COVID-19. CDR3 residues: CASSFSGITEAFF. The CDR3 DNA follows: TGCGCCAGCAGCTTTTCGGGGATCACTGAAGCTTTCTTT.